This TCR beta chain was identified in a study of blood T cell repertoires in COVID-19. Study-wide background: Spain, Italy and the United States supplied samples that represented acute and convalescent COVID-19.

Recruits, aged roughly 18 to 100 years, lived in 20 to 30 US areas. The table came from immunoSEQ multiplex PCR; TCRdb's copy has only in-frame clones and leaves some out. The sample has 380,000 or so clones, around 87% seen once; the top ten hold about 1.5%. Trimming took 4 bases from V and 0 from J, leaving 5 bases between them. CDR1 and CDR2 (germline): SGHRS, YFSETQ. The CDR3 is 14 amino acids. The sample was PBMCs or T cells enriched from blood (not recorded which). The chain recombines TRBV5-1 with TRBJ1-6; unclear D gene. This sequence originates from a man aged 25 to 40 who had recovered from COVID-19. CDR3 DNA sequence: TGCGCCAGCAGCCGGGACTCCTATAATTCACCCCTCCACTTT. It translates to CASSRDSYNSPLHF. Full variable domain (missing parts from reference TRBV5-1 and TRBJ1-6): KAGVTQTPRYLIKTRGQQVTLSCSPISGHRSVSWYQQTPGQGLQFLFEYFSETQRNKGNFPGRFSGRQFSNSRSEMNVSTLELGDSALYLCASSRDSYNSPLHFGNGTRLTVT.